The next 28 T cell receptor beta chains were all read from a single sample in a study of blood T cell repertoires in COVID-19. Here immunoSEQ multiplex PCR was the method, and the copy in TCRdb shows in-frame clones only, minus some. The table records roughly 100,000 clones, 90% to 95% of them present only once. The sequenced sample consisted of peripheral blood. The receptors shown here come from a human donor in a cohort sampled during active COVID-19.

This chain links TRBV11-2 with TRBJ2-7, with TRBD2 identical over 9 bases. After removal of 6 bases from V and 4 bases from J, the junction contained 13 bases not matched to a gene. CDR3 length equals 16 residues. CDR1 SGHAT and CDR2 FQNNGV come from the germline V gene. As DNA, the CDR3 is TGTGCCAGCAGTCTTTTCACCGGGACTAGCACTTACGAGCAGTACTTC. This gives the protein CASSLFTGTSTYEQYF.

J is TRBJ1-2 and V is TRBV6-2 or TRBV6-3, with 10 nucleotides matching TRBD1. This CDR3 region has 17 residues. The J segment lost 6 bases and the V segment lost 6 bases, leaving 16 bases of the junction unmatched. Germline assignment: CDR1 MNHEY and CDR2 SVGEGT. DNA for the CDR3: TGTGCCAGCAGCCGAAGACTCATCCGGGACAGGGGTCATGGCTACACCTTC. It yields the protein CASSRRLIRDRGHGYTF.

The chain employs TRBV7-2 and TRBJ1-5; TRBD1 matches at 7 bases. J was trimmed by 4 bases and V by 1 base; bases with no gene match: 7. Germline V gene sequence: CDR1 SGHTA, CDR2 FQGNSA. The CDR3 runs 16 residues. Here the CDR3 reads CASSLGAGGLNQPQHF. CDR3 bases: TGTGCCAGCAGCTTAGGGGCAGGGGGTTTAAATCAGCCCCAGCATTTT.

The chain links TRBV6-2 or TRBV6-3 to TRBJ2-1; D is uncertain. The V and J ends lost 2 bases and 7 bases respectively, with 6 bases between them. CDR3 length equals 12 residues. Germline CDR1 is MNHEY and CDR2 is SVGEGT. The CDR3 is CASSYLENEQFF. In DNA, the CDR3 is TGTGCCAGCAGTTACCTGGAGAATGAGCAGTTCTTC.

This chain connects TRBV19 to TRBJ2-7; possible D gene TRBD1, 6 bases. The CDR3 runs to 14 residues. Germline V gene lookup returns CDR1 LNHDA and CDR2 SQIVND (reference sequence). Deletions cut 3 bases from V and 4 bases from J, with 13 bases between. CDR3 loop: CASSIRTDLYEQYF. The CDR3 nucleotides are TGTGCCAGTAGTATCCGGACAGACCTTTACGAGCAGTACTTC.

The chain uses TRBV11-2 and TRBJ2-1; tentative D call: TRBD1 (5 bases). The CDR3 covers 12 residues. The germline V gene has CDR1 SGHAT and CDR2 FQNNGV. Between the trimmed V and J ends, which lost 3 bases and 12 bases, there was a span of 12 bases. The CDR3 DNA reads as TGTGCCAGCAGCTTCGGAGACAGCCTGCAGTTCTTC. It codes for CASSFGDSLQFF.

The chain employs TRBV7-9 and TRBJ2-7; tentative D call: TRBD2 (5 bases). This CDR3 comprises 18 residues. Trimming removed 5 bases from V and 0 bases from J, with 23 bases in between. Germline V CDR1 and CDR2: SEHNR, FQNEAQ (reference sequence). As DNA, the CDR3 is TGTGCCAGCAGCCTACCTCTGACCGGGATCCGGCCCTCCTACGAGCAGTACTTC. Encoded protein: CASSLPLTGIRPSYEQYF.

This clone has a single count. This chain's CDR3 is CASSLSGVGTDTQYF. In nucleotides, the CDR3 is TGTGCCAGCAGCTTATCGGGGGTCGGGACAGATACGCAGTATTTT. The rearrangement uses TRBV7-9 and TRBJ2-3, with a weak D call TRBD2 (6 bases). The CDR3 is 15 residues long. Trimming stripped 2 bases from V and 3 bases from J, with 12 bases between. Looked up from germline, CDR1 is SEHNR and CDR2 is FQNEAQ (reference sequence).

The genes are TRBV19 and TRBJ1-1, with D uncertain. CDR1 is LNHDA and CDR2 is SQIVND in the germline V gene (reference sequence). V shed 1 base and J shed 1 base, with 10 bases lying between them. The CDR3 runs to 15 residues. As DNA, the CDR3 is TGTGCCAGTAGTATAGTTGGGCAAACGAACACTGAAGCTTTCTTT. Translated: CASSIVGQTNTEAFF.

This chain uses TRBV5-1 with TRBJ2-3, with 12 bases lining up with TRBD2. This CDR3 comprises 18 residues. V trimming: 2 bases; J trimming: 2 bases; junction bases outside the gene matches: 9. Per the germline V gene, CDR1 is SGHRS and CDR2 is YFSETQ. Here the CDR3 reads CASSLLLAGGPTTDTQYF. The CDR3 region has the DNA TGCGCCAGCAGCTTACTACTAGCGGGGGGACCAACCACAGATACGCAGTATTTT.

The rearrangement joins TRBV9 to TRBJ1-2, with 12 bases that match TRBD1. This CDR3 has 14 amino acids. J was trimmed by 7 bases and V by 4 bases; bases with no gene match: 5. Germline V gene sequence: CDR1 SGDLS, CDR2 YYNGEE. CDR3 in DNA: TGTGCCAGCAGCAGCCGGGACAGGGGGCTTGGCTACACCTTC. Its protein is CASSSRDRGLGYTF.

The chain couples TRBV25-1 to TRBJ2-5, with TRBD2 matching over 8 bases. The V and J ends lost 5 bases and 7 bases, in that order; junction bases with no gene match: 9. Germline assignment: CDR1 MGHDK and CDR2 SYGVNS. The CDR3 is 14 residues long. In DNA, the CDR3 is TGTGCCAGCAGTTCCCTCGGGAGGGGAGGGACCCAGTACTTC. It translates to CASSSLGRGGTQYF.

The chain is built from TRBV19 and TRBJ1-5, with D uncertain. Trimming removed 2 bases from V and 0 bases from J, with 8 bases in between. Germline V gene sequence: CDR1 LNHDA, CDR2 SQIVND (reference sequence). This CDR3 spans 15 amino acids. CDR3 nucleotides: TGTGCCAGTAGTATACAGGCATATAGCAATCAGCCCCAGCATTTT. Translation: CASSIQAYSNQPQHF.

This clone was found once. The V call is TRBV18, the J call TRBJ2-7, with 10 nucleotides matching TRBD1. This CDR3 has 15 residues. Germline V lookup: CDR1 KGHSH, CDR2 LQKENI. The V segment lost 3 bases and the J segment 3 bases; nucleotides outside the gene matches: 5. The DNA for the CDR3 is TGTGCCAGCTCACCTGGGACAGGGGCCAACTACGAGCAGTACTTC. Protein product: CASSPGTGANYEQYF.

The rearrangement joins TRBV19 to TRBJ1-5, with D uncertain. Germline CDR1 and CDR2: LNHDA and SQIVND (reference sequence). Trimming cost V 10 bases and J 2 bases, with 9 bases left between them. The CDR3 totals 12 residues. CDR3 DNA sequence: TGTGCCATTTCTAACGGCAATCAGCCCCAGCATTTT. Its protein is CAISNGNQPQHF.

The chain couples TRBV24-1 to TRBJ2-3, with D unclear. Germline values: CDR1 KGHDR, CDR2 SFDVKD. V gave up 6 bases and J gave up 0 bases, with 9 bases separating them. This CDR3 contains 14 residues. CDR3 DNA: TGTGCCACCAGTCGAGTTCCGAGCACAGATACGCAGTATTTT. Its translation: CATSRVPSTDTQYF.

This clone was observed a single time. The genes are TRBV28 and TRBJ2-3, with unresolved D. This CDR3 comprises 11 residues. CDR1 MDHEN and CDR2 SYDVKM come from the germline V gene. V was cut by 5 bases and J by 4 bases, with 4 bases left in between. The CDR3 protein is CASSSADTQYF. The CDR3 bases are TGTGCCAGCAGTAGCGCAGATACGCAGTATTTT.

The V call is TRBV2, the J call TRBJ1-5; possible D gene TRBD1, 6 bases. From germline, CDR1 is SNHLY and CDR2 FYNNEI. This CDR3 region has 14 residues. The V end was cut by 7 bases, the J end by 0 bases, with 10 bases between. The CDR3 spells CASTDSYSNQPQHF. The CDR3 DNA sequence: TGTGCCAGCACGGACAGTTATAGCAATCAGCCCCAGCATTTT.

This rearrangement joins TRBV30 to TRBJ1-5, with D hard to call. Germline CDR1 is GTSNPN and CDR2 is SVGIG (reference sequence). The CDR3 is 12 amino acids. V was trimmed by 3 bases and J by 4 bases, leaving 7 bases between them. CDR3 residues: CAWSAANQPQHF. For the CDR3, the DNA is TGTGCCTGGAGCGCAGCGAATCAGCCCCAGCATTTT.

The V call is TRBV5-1, the J call TRBJ2-2; 7 nucleotides match TRBD1. Germline CDR1 SGHRS, CDR2 YFSETQ. The CDR3 extends over 16 amino acids. The trim removed 4 bases at V and 1 base at J, leaving 7 bases unmatched. CDR3 sequence (DNA): TGCGCCAGCAGCCAAAGGGGGCGGCTGAACACCGGGGAGCTGTTTTTT. Translated, it gives CASSQRGRLNTGELFF.

The V call is TRBV9, the J call TRBJ2-2, with TRBD1 as a possible D gene (5 bases). Trimming took off 0 bases at V and 4 bases at J, with 16 bases between the two ends. Germline CDR1 and CDR2: SGDLS and YYNGEE. The CDR3 extends over 17 amino acids. The CDR3, as DNA: TGTGCCAGCAGCGTAGATCTTCCCAGGGTGGGCACCGGGGAGCTGTTTTTT. Translating it yields CASSVDLPRVGTGELFF.

V gene TRBV13 combines with J gene TRBJ2-1, with a possible D match to TRBD1 (6 bases). Germline values: CDR1 PRHDT, CDR2 FYEKMQ (reference sequence). Trimming pared 3 bases from V and 7 bases from J, leaving 19 bases between. This CDR3 is built from 16 residues. CDR3 DNA: TGTGCCAGCAGCTTTCGGACGGGAACGAGGGGGAATGAGCAGTTCTTC. Residues: CASSFRTGTRGNEQFF. Full variable domain (missing parts from reference TRBV13 and TRBJ2-1): AAGVIQSPRHLIKEKRETATLKCYPIPRHDTVYWYQQGPGQDPQFLISFYEKMQSDKGSIPDRFSAQQFSDYHSELNMSSLELGDSALYFCASSFRTGTRGNEQFFGPGTRLTVL.

V is TRBV28 and J is TRBJ2-1; the D gene is possibly TRBD2 (6 bases). The CDR3 has 15 amino acids. V was shortened by 6 bases and J by 3 bases, with 15 bases between the two germline ends. The germline CDR1 and CDR2 sequences are MDHEN and SYDVKM. The CDR3 region is CASSLGLSFYNEQFF. As DNA, the CDR3 is TGTGCCAGCAGCCTGGGACTCTCCTTCTACAATGAGCAGTTCTTC.

V usage is TRBV3-1 (or the pseudogene TRBV3-2) and J usage is TRBJ2-1, with 12 bases matching TRBD2. Trimming took 2 bases from V and 3 from J; bases not matched to a gene: 2. The length of the CDR3 is 16 residues. Germline V gene data show CDR1 as LGHDT and CDR2 as YNNKEL (reference sequence). This chain's CDR3 is CASSQRTSGIYNEQFF. The CDR3 bases are TGTGCCAGCAGCCAACGGACTAGCGGGATCTACAATGAGCAGTTCTTC.

The chain links TRBV15 to TRBJ1-2, with 8 bases aligning to TRBD1. Germline V gene lookup returns CDR1 LNHNV and CDR2 YYDKDF (reference sequence). This CDR3 has 17 residues. Unmatched junction bases numbered 13, after V lost 0 bases and J lost 7 bases. The CDR3 spells CATSRDYQGATVLGYTF. CDR3 DNA: TGTGCCACCAGCAGAGATTACCAGGGGGCCACCGTACTTGGCTACACCTTC.

The rearrangement joins TRBV29-1 to TRBJ2-7, with 9 bases lining up with TRBD1. CDR3 length: 12 residues. The V and J ends lost 5 bases and 3 bases, in that order; junction bases with no gene match: 2. CDR1 SQVTM and CDR2 ANQGSEA come from the germline V gene. The CDR3 coding sequence is TGCAGCGTTTGGACAGGGGACTACGAGCAGTACTTC. Amino acids: CSVWTGDYEQYF.

The rearrangement uses TRBV28 and TRBJ1-5; D uncertain. Germline CDR1 and CDR2: MDHEN and SYDVKM. The CDR3 runs to 14 residues. V was cut by 3 bases and J by 1 base, with 7 bases left in between. DNA for the CDR3: TGTGCCAGCAGTTTTGGTCGGAGCAATCAGCCCCAGCATTTT. Its translation: CASSFGRSNQPQHF.

The chain recombines TRBV5-1 with TRBJ2-1; TRBD2 matches at 15 bases. Germline-derived CDR1 and CDR2 are SGHRS and YFSETQ. With V trimmed by 6 bases and J by 0 bases, 10 bases remained unmatched. This CDR3 has 19 amino acids. In DNA form, the CDR3 reads TGCGCCAGCACCCCACCGGGACTAGCGGGAGGTAGCTCCTACAATGAGCAGTTCTTC. Translating it yields CASTPPGLAGGSSYNEQFF.